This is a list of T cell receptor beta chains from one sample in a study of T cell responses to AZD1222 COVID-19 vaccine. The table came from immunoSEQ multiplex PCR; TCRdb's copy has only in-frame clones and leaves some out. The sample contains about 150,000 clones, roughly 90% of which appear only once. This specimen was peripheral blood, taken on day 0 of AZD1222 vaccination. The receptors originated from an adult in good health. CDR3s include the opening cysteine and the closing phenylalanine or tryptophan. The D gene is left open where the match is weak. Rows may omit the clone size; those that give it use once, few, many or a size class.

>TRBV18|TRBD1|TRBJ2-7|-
TGTGCCAGCTCACCAGGGACAGAAACCTACGAGCAGTACTTC
CASSPGTETYEQYF
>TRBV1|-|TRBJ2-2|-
TGCACCCGCCCTTACACCGGGGAGCTGTTTTTT
CTRPYTGELFF
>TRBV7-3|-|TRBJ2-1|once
TGTGCCAGCAGCTTAGGGCAGGCCAGTGAGCAGTTCTTC
CASSLGQASEQFF
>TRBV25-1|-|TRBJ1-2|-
TGTGCCAGCAGCCCGGCAGGCCCCTATGGCTACACCTTC
CASSPAGPYGYTF
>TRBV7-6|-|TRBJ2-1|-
TGTGCCAGCAGCTTAACTGGCGGTTCCAATGAGCAGTTCTTC
CASSLTGGSNEQFF
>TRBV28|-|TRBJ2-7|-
TGTGCCAGCAGAGTTGAGGGGGGAATCTACGAGCAGTACTTC
CASRVEGGIYEQYF
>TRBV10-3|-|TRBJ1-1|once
TGTGCCACCGTGCGTAGGGTATCGAACACTGAAGCTTTCTTT
CATVRRVSNTEAFF
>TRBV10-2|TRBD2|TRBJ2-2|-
TGCGCCACCACCCAACTAGCGGGAGCTTGGTGGGGGGAGCTGTTTTTT
CATTQLAGAWWGELFF
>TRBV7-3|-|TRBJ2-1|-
TGTGCCAGCAGCCCAATAGCCTCCTCCTACAATGAGCAGTTCTTC
CASSPIASSYNEQFF
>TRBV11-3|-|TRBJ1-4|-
TGTGCCAGCAGCTCCGGGGGGAGTAGCGAAAAACTGTTTTTT
CASSSGGSSEKLFF
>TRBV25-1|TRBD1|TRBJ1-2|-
TGTGCCAGCAGGTCGGGACAGATCCATGGCTACACCTTC
CASRSGQIHGYTF
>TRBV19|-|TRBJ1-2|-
TGTGCCAGTAGTATGCAGCTGCGATATGGCTACACCTTC
CASSMQLRYGYTF
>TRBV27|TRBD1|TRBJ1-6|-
TGTGCCAGCAGTTTAACTTCAGGGGGGAATTCACCCCTCCACTTT
CASSLTSGGNSPLHF
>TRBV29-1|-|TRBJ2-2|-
TGCAGCGTTGAGACCGGGACACCAACGGCCACCGGGGAGCTGTTTTTT
CSVETGTPTATGELFF
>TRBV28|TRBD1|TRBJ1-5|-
TGTGCCAGCAGCTACGGACAGGGGTTCAGGCAGCCCCAGCATTTT
CASSYGQGFRQPQHF
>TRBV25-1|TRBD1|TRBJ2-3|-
TGTGCCAGCAGTGGACTGACAGGGGGAGATACGCAGTATTTT
CASSGLTGGDTQYF
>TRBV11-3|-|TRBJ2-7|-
TGTGCCAGCAGCTTTGGCCTGTACGAGCAGTACTTC
CASSFGLYEQYF
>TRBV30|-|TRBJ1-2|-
TGTGCCTGGAATCTCCCGCGGGGTGGCTACACCTTC
CAWNLPRGGYTF
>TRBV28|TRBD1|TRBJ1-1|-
TGTGCCAGCGGATTACAGGGGAAAAGGGCTGAAGCTTTCTTT
CASGLQGKRAEAFF
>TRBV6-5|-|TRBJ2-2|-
TGTGCCAGCAGGCTCGAAAAAGTAATCACCGGGGAGCTGTTTTTT
CASRLEKVITGELFF
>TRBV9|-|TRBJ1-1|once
TGTGCCAGCAGCGTAGCGGAGAACACTGAAGCTTTCTTT
CASSVAENTEAFF
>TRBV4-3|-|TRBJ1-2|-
TGCGCCAGCAGCCAAGTTGAAGGCTCCGGCTATGGCTACACCTTC
CASSQVEGSGYGYTF
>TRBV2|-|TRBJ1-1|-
TGTGCCAGCGGACTGGGTATGAACACTGAAGCTTTCTTT
CASGLGMNTEAFF
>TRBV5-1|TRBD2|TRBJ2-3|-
TGCGCCAGCAGCTCGGGACTAGCGGGTACCACAGATACGCAGTATTTT
CASSSGLAGTTDTQYF
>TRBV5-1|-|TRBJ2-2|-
TGCGCCAGCAGCTCCGGGACGGTGAACACCGGGGAGCTGTTTTTT
CASSSGTVNTGELFF
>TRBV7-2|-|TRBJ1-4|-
TGTGCCAGCAGCTTAGATGTAAGAGGTGAAAAACTGTTTTTT
CASSLDVRGEKLFF
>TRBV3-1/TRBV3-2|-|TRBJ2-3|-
TGTGCCAGCAGCCAAGGGCAGAGGGATACGCAGTATTTT
CASSQGQRDTQYF
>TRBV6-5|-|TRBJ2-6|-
TGTGCCAGCACGGTCTCTGGGGCCAACGTCCTGACTTTC
CASTVSGANVLTF
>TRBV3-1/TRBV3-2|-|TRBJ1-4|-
TGTGCCAGCAGCCAAGGGGCCCGGCGGGAACTGTTTTTT
CASSQGARRELFF
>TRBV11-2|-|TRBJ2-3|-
TGTGCCAGCAGCTTTGCCACTAACACAGATACGCAGTATTTT
CASSFATNTDTQYF
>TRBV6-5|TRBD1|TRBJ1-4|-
TGTGCCAGCAGAAACAGACAGGGAGGAGAAAAACTGTTTTTT
CASRNRQGGEKLFF
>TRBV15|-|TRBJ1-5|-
TGTGCCACCAGCAGAGATGGGTGGGACAATCGGGGGCGACTCGCACTTTATAGCAATCAGCCCCAGCATTTT
CATSRDGWDNRGRLALYSNQPQHF
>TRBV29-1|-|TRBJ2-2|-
TGCAGCGTTGTGATAGGGGGCACCGGGGAGCTGTTTTTT
CSVVIGGTGELFF
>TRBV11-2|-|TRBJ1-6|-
TGTGCCAGCAGCTTAGCCGGACGGGGTGGATATTCACCCCTCCACTTT
CASSLAGRGGYSPLHF
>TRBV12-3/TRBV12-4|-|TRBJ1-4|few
TGTGCCAGCAGTTTGGAAAAACTGTTTTTT
CASSLEKLFF
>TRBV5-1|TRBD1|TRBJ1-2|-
TGCGCCAGCAGCTGGGTGGCGAAGGGACAGGGGGTAGTTAACTATGGCTACACCTTC
CASSWVAKGQGVVNYGYTF